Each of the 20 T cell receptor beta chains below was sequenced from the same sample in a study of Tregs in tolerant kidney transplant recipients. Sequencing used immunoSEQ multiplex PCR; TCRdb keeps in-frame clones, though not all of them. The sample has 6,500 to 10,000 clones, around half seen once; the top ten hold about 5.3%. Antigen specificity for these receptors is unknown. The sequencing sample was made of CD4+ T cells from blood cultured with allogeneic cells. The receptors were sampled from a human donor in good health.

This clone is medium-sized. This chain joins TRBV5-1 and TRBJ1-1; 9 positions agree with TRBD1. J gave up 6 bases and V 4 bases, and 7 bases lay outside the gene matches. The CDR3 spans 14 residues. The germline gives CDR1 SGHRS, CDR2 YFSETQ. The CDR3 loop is CASSRDRGVAEAFF. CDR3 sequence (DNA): TGCGCCAGCAGCCGTGACAGGGGGGTGGCTGAAGCTTTCTTT. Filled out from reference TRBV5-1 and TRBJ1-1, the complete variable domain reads KAGVTQTPRYLIKTRGQQVTLSCSPISGHRSVSWYQQTPGQGLQFLFEYFSETQRNKGNFPGRFSGRQFSNSRSEMNVSTLELGDSALYLCASSRDRGVAEAFFGQGTRLTVV.

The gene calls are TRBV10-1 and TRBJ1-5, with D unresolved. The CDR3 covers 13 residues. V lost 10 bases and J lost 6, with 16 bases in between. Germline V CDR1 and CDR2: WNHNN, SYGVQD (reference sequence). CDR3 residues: CATLYSSVQPQHF. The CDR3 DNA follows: TGCGCCACCCTCTATAGCAGTGTTCAGCCCCAGCATTTT.

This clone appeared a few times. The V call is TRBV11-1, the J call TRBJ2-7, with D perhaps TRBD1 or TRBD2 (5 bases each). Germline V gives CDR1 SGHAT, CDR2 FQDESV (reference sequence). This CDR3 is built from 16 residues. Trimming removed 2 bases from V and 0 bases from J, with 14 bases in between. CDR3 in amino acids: CASSLRRARASYEQYF. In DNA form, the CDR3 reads TGTGCCAGCAGCTTAAGGCGGGCCAGGGCCTCCTACGAGCAGTACTTC.

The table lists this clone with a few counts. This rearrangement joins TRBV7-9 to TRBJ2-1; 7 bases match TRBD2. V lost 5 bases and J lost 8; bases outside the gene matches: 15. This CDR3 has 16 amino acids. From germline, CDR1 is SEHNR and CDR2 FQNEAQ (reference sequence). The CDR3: CASSPKAGLGRDEQFF. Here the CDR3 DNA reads TGTGCCAGCAGCCCCAAAGCGGGGCTGGGCCGGGATGAGCAGTTCTTC.

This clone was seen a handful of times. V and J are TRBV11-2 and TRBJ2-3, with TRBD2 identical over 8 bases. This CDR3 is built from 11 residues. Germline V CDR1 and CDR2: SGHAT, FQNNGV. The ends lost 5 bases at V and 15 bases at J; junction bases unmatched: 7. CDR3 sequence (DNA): TGTGCCAGCAGCCATACCGGGACTAGATATTTT. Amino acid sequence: CASSHTGTRYF.

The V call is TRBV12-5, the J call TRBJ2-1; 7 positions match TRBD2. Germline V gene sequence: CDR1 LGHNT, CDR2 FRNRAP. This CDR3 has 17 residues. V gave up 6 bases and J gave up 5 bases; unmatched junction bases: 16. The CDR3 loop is CASGLGVRGGTHNEQFF. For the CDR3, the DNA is TGTGCTAGTGGCCTTGGGGTACGGGGAGGGACCCACAATGAGCAGTTCTTC.

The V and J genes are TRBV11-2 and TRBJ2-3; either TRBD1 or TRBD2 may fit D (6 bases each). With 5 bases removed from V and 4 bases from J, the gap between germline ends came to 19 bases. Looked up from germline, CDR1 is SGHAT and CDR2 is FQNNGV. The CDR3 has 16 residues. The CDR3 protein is CASSPRVGGGADTQYF. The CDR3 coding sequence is TGTGCCAGCAGCCCGCGAGTGGGGGGCGGGGCAGATACGCAGTATTTT.

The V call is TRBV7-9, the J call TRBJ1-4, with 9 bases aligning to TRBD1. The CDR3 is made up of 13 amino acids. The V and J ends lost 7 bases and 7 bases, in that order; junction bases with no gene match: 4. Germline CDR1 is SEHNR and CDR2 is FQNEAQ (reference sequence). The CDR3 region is CASTRDRAEKLFF. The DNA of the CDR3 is TGTGCCAGCACCCGGGACAGGGCTGAAAAACTGTTTTTT.

The CDR3 sequence is CASSLLTSTDTQYF. CDR3 nucleotide sequence: TGTGCCAGCAGCTTATTAACTAGCACAGATACGCAGTATTTT. The chain recombines TRBV11-3 with TRBJ2-3; D not certain. Trimming shortened V by 2 bases and J by 0 bases, and 6 bases separated the two germline ends. The CDR3 runs to 14 residues. CDR1 and CDR2 (germline): SGHNT, YENEEA.

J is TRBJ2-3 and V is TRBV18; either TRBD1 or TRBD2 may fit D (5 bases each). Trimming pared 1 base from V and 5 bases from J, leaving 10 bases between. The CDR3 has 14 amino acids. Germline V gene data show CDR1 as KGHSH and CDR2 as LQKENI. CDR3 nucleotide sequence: TGTGCCAGCTCACCACTGACGAGGGGAGATACGCAGTATTTT. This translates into CASSPLTRGDTQYF.

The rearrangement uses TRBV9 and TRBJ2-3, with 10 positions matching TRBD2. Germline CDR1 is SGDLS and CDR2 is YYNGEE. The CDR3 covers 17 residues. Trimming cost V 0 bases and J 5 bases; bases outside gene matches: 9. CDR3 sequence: CASSVDPSGGLQDTQYF. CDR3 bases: TGTGCCAGCAGCGTAGATCCTAGCGGGGGACTGCAAGATACGCAGTATTTT.

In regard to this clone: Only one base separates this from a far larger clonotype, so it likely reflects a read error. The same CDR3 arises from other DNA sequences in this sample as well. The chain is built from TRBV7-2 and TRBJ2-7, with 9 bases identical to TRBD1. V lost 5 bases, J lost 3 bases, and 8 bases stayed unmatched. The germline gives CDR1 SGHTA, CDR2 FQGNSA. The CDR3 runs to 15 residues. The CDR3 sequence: CASSLMTGGIYEQYF. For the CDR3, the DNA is TGTGCCAGCAGCCTGATGACAGGGGGAATCTACGAGCAGTACTTC.

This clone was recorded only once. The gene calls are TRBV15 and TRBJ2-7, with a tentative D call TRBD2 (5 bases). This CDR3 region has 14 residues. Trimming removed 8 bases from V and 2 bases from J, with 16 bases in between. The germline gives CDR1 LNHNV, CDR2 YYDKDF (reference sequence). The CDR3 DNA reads TGTGCCACCTGGGAGTGGGGATCCCCCTACGAGCAGTACTTC. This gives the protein CATWEWGSPYEQYF.

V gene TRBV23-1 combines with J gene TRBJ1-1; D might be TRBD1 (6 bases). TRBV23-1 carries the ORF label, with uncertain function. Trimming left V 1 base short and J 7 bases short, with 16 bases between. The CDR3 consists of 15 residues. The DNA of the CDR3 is TGCGCCAGCAGTCAATTGGGGACATTTTTGAATGAAGCTTTCTTT. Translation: CASSQLGTFLNEAFF.

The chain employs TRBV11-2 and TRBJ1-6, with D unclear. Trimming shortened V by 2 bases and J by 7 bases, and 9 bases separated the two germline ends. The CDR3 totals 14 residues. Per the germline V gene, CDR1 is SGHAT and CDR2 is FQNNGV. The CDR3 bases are TGTGCCAGCAGCTTACCGGCAGGAAATTCACCCCTCCACTTT. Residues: CASSLPAGNSPLHF.

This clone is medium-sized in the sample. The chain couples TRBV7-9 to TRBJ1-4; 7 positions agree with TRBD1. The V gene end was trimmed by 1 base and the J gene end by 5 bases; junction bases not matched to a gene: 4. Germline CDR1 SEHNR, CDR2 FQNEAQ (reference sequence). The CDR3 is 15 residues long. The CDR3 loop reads CASSLGHRGNEKLFF. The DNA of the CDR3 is TGTGCCAGCAGCTTAGGGCACAGGGGAAATGAAAAACTGTTTTTT. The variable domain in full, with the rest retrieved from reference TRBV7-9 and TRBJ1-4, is DTGVSQNPRHKITKRGQNVTFRCDPISEHNRLYWYRQTLGQGPEFLTYFQNEAQLEKSRLLSDRFSAERPKGSFSTLEIQRTEQGDSAMYLCASSLGHRGNEKLFFGSGTQLSVL.

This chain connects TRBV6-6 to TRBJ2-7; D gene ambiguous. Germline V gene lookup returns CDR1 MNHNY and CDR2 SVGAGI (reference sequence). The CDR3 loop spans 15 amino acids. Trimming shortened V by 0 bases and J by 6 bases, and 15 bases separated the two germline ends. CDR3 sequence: CASSYSGSMILEQYF. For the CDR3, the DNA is TGTGCCAGCAGTTACTCCGGCAGCATGATCCTCGAGCAGTACTTC.

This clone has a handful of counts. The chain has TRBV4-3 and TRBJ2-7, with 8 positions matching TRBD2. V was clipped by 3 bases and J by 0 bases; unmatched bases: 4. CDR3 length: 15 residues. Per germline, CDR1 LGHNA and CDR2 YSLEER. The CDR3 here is CASSHPGGRSYEQYF. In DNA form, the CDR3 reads TGCGCCAGCAGCCACCCGGGGGGGCGCTCCTACGAGCAGTACTTC.

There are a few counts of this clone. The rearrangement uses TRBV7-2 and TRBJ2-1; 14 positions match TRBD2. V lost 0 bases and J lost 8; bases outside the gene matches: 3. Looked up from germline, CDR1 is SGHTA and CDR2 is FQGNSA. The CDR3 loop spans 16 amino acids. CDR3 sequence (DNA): TGTGCCAGCAGCTTAGCCGGGACTAGCGGGAGCTATGAGCAGTTCTTC. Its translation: CASSLAGTSGSYEQFF.

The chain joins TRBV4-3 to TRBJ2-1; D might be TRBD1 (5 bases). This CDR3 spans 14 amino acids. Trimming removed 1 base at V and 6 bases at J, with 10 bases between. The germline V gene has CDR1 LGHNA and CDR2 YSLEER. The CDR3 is CASSQVRTLNEQFF. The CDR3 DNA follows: TGCGCCAGCAGCCAAGTAAGGACACTCAATGAGCAGTTCTTC.